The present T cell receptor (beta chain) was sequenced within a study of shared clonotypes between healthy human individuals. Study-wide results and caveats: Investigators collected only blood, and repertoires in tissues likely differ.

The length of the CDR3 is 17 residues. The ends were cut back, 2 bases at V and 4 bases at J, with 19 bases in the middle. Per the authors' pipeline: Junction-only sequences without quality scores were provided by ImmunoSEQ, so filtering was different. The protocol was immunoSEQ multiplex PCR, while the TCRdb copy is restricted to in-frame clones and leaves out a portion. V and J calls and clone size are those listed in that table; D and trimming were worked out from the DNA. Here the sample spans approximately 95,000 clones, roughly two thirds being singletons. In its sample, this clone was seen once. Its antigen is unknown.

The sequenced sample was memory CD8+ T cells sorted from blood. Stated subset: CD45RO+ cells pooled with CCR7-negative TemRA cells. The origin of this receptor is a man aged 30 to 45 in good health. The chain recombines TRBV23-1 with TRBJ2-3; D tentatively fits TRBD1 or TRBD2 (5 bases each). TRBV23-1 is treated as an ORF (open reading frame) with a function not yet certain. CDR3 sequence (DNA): TGCGCCAGCAGTCAAGCTCGGACGGGGCCCACCCCAGATACGCAGTATTTT. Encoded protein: CASSQARTGPTPDTQYF.